This entry describes one T cell receptor (beta chain). The antigen this receptor binds is unknown. It has no much larger one-base neighbor in the sample; base qualities were not kept. As encoded in the germline V gene (reference sequence), CDR1 is LNHNV while CDR2 is YYDKDF. From the cysteine through the phenylalanine, the CDR3 covers 20 amino acids. Only CDR3 DNA is held: 60 bases, read in frame from base 1. V was cut back by 0 bases and J by 3 bases, leaving a gap of 26 bases between them. The library was built by means of the immunoSEQ multiplex PCR assay. TCRdb holds this immuneACCESS table with in-frame rearrangements only. Some clones are missing; in checked studies, unresolved V genes explain under half, and the rest has no known cause. This sample comprises tens of thousands of clones, 80% to 90% of them detected only once. Around 3.1% of the sample goes to the ten largest clones. This entry is derived from a study of chemoradiotherapy in HPV16-positive cancers (dated by TCRdb to the early 2020s). For context, the study as a whole: Candidate HPV-specific T-cell clones and common TCR motifs were defined by functional T-cell assays performed on cells from two HPV16-positive patients. The study set out to ask whether T-cell immunity against the HPV oncoproteins E6 and E7 changes over the course of chemoradiotherapy and whether that immunity affects survival. The candidate HPV-specific TCRs and motifs were then tracked in TCR repertoires from over 85 patients with HPV-related cancers. Summary of the overall study and its limitations: The functional definition of HPV-specific T cells came from only a couple of HPV16-positive patients, and the survival association was reported for HPV16-positive patients. In HPV16-positive patients, expansion of HPV-responsive T cells during chemoradiotherapy was associated with improved recurrence-free survival. Expansion of candidate HPV-specific clones and E7-related TCR motifs was observed in the tumor microenvironment during treatment, whereas no such expansion was observed for non-HPV-specific T cells.

Because repertoires were sampled repeatedly during chemoradiotherapy, clonal expansion in the tumor microenvironment could be followed. The sequence links TRBV15 to TRBJ1-2, with the identity of the D gene unclear. The clonotype originates from a human donor with HPV-associated anogenital cancer. The sequencing used blood, collected from a patient who underwent chemoradiotherapy. The CDR3 in this case is CATSREGGRFASASYYGYTF. The nucleotide sequence is given as TGTGCCACCAGCAGAGAGGGCGGTAGGTTTGCGAGTGCCTCTTACTATGGCTACACCTTC.